This is a list of T cell receptor beta chains from one sample in a study of cytomegalovirus exposure and HLA in healthy donors. Clones were sequenced by immunoSEQ multiplex PCR, and TCRdb holds only the in-frame ones, with some missing. This table has some 120,000 clones, around three quarters appearing once. Specimen: PBMCs. The receptors here all came from a man aged 25-45 years in good health and CMV-seronegative. Each CDR3 is given with its conserved first and last residue. Each record gives: J gene, V gene, clone size, D gene, CDR3 DNA, CDR3 protein. A D gene is named only where the DNA matches it firmly. The size entry is marked missing in some rows and otherwise reads once, few, many or a size class.

TRBJ2-3 | TRBV7-9 | NA | TRBD2 | TGTGCCAGCAGCTTAGCTGAGGGCGCGGGGGTAGATACGCAGTATTTT | CASSLAEGAGVDTQYF
TRBJ2-7 | TRBV6-5 | NA | NA | TGTGCCAGCAGTTACTCGTCAGGGGCCTACTACGAGCAGTACTTC | CASSYSSGAYYEQYF
TRBJ1-5 | TRBV28 | NA | NA | TGTGCCAGCAGTTATCAGCTAGGTACTCAGCCCCAGCATTTT | CASSYQLGTQPQHF
TRBJ2-7 | TRBV7-8 | NA | TRBD1 | TGTGCCAGCAGCTTGGGACAGACAAACTACGAGCAGTACTTC | CASSLGQTNYEQYF
TRBJ2-7 | TRBV11-2 | NA | NA | TGTGCCAGCAGACGACTTTCTTCCAGCTACGAGCAGTACTTC | CASRRLSSSYEQYF
TRBJ1-4 | TRBV27 | NA | TRBD1 | TGTGCCAGCAGTCAACGGACAGGGGGAAAACTGTTTTTT | CASSQRTGGKLFF
TRBJ2-2 | TRBV27 | NA | NA | TGTGCCAGCAGTTTTGGCCCCTTCGCGAACACCGGGGAGCTGTTTTTT | CASSFGPFANTGELFF
TRBJ1-2 | TRBV19 | once | NA | TGTGCCAGTAGTAGTGAAACAGGGAGCATAGGCTACACCTTC | CASSSETGSIGYTF
TRBJ2-1 | TRBV9 | NA | TRBD2 | TGTGCCAGCAGCGAACTAGCGGGGAGTCACAATGAGCAGTTCTTC | CASSELAGSHNEQFF
TRBJ2-1 | TRBV9 | NA | TRBD2 | TGTGCCAGCAGCGTCCAGGGACTATCCTACAATGAGCAGTTCTTC | CASSVQGLSYNEQFF
TRBJ2-7 | TRBV6-5 | NA | TRBD1 | TGTGCCAGTACAGGGGGCGTCTCCTACGAGCAGTACTTC | CASTGGVSYEQYF
TRBJ1-1 | TRBV6-6 | once | TRBD1 | TGTGCCAGCAGAGAACAGGGGAGGACTGAAGCTTTCTTT | CASREQGRTEAFF
TRBJ1-4 | TRBV28 | few | TRBD1 | TGTGCCAGCAGTTCTGTAAGGGACAGTGGAAATGAAAAACTGTTTTTT | CASSSVRDSGNEKLFF
TRBJ1-1 | TRBV5-4 | NA | NA | TGTGCCAGCAGCTTGGATATAAACAGTGAAGCTTTCTTT | CASSLDINSEAFF
TRBJ2-2 | TRBV7-9 | NA | NA | TGTGCCAGCAGCTTGTCTATCACCGGGGAGCTGTTTTTT | CASSLSITGELFF
TRBJ1-1 | TRBV6-6 | NA | NA | TGTGCCATCCGACAGGTCGGCACTGAAGCTTTCTTT | CAIRQVGTEAFF
TRBJ1-2 | TRBV7-3 | NA | TRBD1 | TGTGCCAGCAGCGAGGGGGCGAACTATGGCTACACCTTC | CASSEGANYGYTF
TRBJ2-7 | TRBV10-2 | NA | TRBD2 | TGCGCCAGCAGGGCTGCGGGAGGGTTAGCGTACGAGCAGTACTTC | CASRAAGGLAYEQYF
TRBJ2-3 | TRBV27 | once | NA | TGTGCCAGCAGTCTGCGGCCCACAGATACGCAGTATTTT | CASSLRPTDTQYF
TRBJ2-5 | TRBV10-3 | NA | NA | TGTGCCATCAGTGAGGACGGGAGTGGGCAAGAGACCCAGTACTTC | CAISEDGSGQETQYF
TRBJ2-7 | TRBV7-9 | NA | TRBD1 | TGTGCCAGCAGCCCGGGACAGGGCCGGGAAAGCTCCTACGAGCAGTACTTC | CASSPGQGRESSYEQYF
TRBJ2-7 | TRBV19 | NA | NA | TGTGCCAGTAGTGCCCTAGACAGCTCCTACGAGCAGTACTTC | CASSALDSSYEQYF
TRBJ1-5 | TRBV18 | NA | TRBD1 | TGTGCCAGCTCGGGGACAGACAATCAGCCCCAGCATTTT | CASSGTDNQPQHF
TRBJ2-1 | TRBV5-4 | NA | TRBD2 | TGTGCCAGCAGTTTGGGACTAGCGACGTACAATGAGCAGTTCTTC | CASSLGLATYNEQFF
TRBJ2-5 | TRBV11-2 | NA | TRBD2 | TGTGCCAGCAGCTCCGAGGGACTAGCGGGGGAGACCCAGTACTTC | CASSSEGLAGETQYF
TRBJ1-2 | TRBV27 | NA | NA | TGTGCCAGCAGTTTACTCAGGGGACCATATGGCTACACCTTC | CASSLLRGPYGYTF
TRBJ2-5 | TRBV7-9 | NA | TRBD2 | TGTGCCAGCAGCCCACAAAGGGGGGGAGCGGGAGAAGAGACCCAGTACTTC | CASSPQRGGAGEETQYF
TRBJ2-3 | TRBV27 | NA | TRBD1 | TGTGCCAGCAGTTTCAATAGGGGGCGAAGCACAGATACGCAGTATTTT | CASSFNRGRSTDTQYF
TRBJ2-7 | TRBV4-3 | few | TRBD2 | TGCGCCAGCAGCCAAGGGCTAGCGGGTTACGAGCAGTACTTC | CASSQGLAGYEQYF
TRBJ1-1 | TRBV13 | few | NA | TGTGCCAGCAGCTTTGGGGTCTCGGGACAAGGGAGTGCTGAAGCTTTCTTT | CASSFGVSGQGSAEAFF
TRBJ2-7 | TRBV28 | NA | TRBD2 | TGTGCCAGCAGTCCCTCTGCGGGAGGGCCCTACGAGCAGTACTTC | CASSPSAGGPYEQYF
TRBJ2-1 | TRBV5-6 | NA | TRBD1 | TGTGCCAGCAGCTTTGGGACAGGGACGGATGAGCAGTTCTTC | CASSFGTGTDEQFF
TRBJ1-1 | TRBV7-6 | few | NA | TGTGCCAGCAGCTTGGGAGGGGCAGGTAACACTGAAGCTTTCTTT | CASSLGGAGNTEAFF
TRBJ2-7 | TRBV27 | NA | NA | TGTGCCAGCAGTTTATTCGGGGGGCGATTTTCCTACGAGCAGTACTTC | CASSLFGGRFSYEQYF
TRBJ2-1 | TRBV5-8 | NA | TRBD1 | TGTGCCAGCAGCCCGGGACAGGGTAGGGATGAGCAGTTCTTC | CASSPGQGRDEQFF
TRBJ2-3 | TRBV29-1 | NA | TRBD1 | TGCAGCGAGTCCGGGACAGGTGGGTCGCAGTATTTT | CSESGTGGSQYF
TRBJ2-7 | TRBV7-9 | NA | NA | TGTGCCAGCAGCGGAGGGACAGTTACCCACGAGCAGTACTTC | CASSGGTVTHEQYF
TRBJ2-3 | TRBV13 | NA | TRBD2 | TGTGCCAGCAGCTGGCTACTAACCACGACTAGCCGAAGGCCAGATACGCAGTATTTT | CASSWLLTTTSRRPDTQYF
TRBJ2-1 | TRBV7-9 | once | NA | TGTGCCAGCAGTCCAGGGGGGAATGAGCAGTTCTTC | CASSPGGNEQFF
TRBJ2-1 | TRBV4-1 | NA | TRBD2 | TGCGCCAGCAGCCGCTTTGGGAGCGGGAGGGTCGATGAGCAGTTCTTC | CASSRFGSGRVDEQFF
TRBJ1-5 | TRBV27 | NA | NA | TGTGCCAGCCAGCTCGTGTGGGGGCTTGGACAGCCCCAGCATTTT | CASQLVWGLGQPQHF
TRBJ2-7 | TRBV18 | NA | TRBD2 | TGTGCCAGCTCACCAAGAGGCACCGCGGGACTAGCGGGAGTGACAGGCATTTTC | CASSPRGTAGLAGVTGIF